The clone carrying this TCR beta chain was seen a single time. The target antigen is unknown. These data are taken from a study of T cell responses to AZD1222 COVID-19 vaccine. V dropped 5 bases and J dropped 0; count of bases not matched to a gene: 6. This CDR3 region has 18 residues. Germline values: CDR1 SGHNT, CDR2 YENEEA. Profiled with immunoSEQ multiplex PCR; TCRdb holds only in-frame clones, not every one. The sample includes 45,000 to 55,000 clones, around 85% of them seen just once. Points from the study as a whole: At baseline, just 6 or 7 AZD1222 recipients tested seropositive. Distributed over spike, vaccine-associated CD4 TCRs predominated at 160-218 and 743-854. Possibly, clonal diversity was underestimated; donors were largely white British and included more females.

The sequenced sample was peripheral blood, obtained on day 0 of MenACWY control vaccination. This chain uses TRBV11-3 with TRBJ2-1, with TRBD2 matching over 14 bases. The receptor was isolated from an adult in good health. The CDR3 sequence is CASSPGLAGGLSYNEQFF. For the CDR3, the DNA is TGTGCCAGCAGCCCCGGACTAGCGGGAGGTCTCTCCTACAATGAGCAGTTCTTC.